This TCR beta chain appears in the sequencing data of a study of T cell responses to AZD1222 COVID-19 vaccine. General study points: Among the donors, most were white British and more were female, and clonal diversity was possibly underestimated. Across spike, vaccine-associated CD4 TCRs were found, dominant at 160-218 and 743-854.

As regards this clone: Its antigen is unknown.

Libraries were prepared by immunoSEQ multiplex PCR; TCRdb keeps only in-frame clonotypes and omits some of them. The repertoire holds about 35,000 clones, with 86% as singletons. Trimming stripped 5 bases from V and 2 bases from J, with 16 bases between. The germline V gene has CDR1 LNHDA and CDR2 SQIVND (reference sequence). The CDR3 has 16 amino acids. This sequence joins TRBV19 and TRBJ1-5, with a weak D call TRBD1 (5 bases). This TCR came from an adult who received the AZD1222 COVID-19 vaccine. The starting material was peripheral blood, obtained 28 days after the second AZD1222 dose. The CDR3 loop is CASSPWGGLRNQPQHF. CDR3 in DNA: TGTGCCAGTAGTCCCTGGGGGGGGTTGCGCAATCAGCCCCAGCATTTT.